Shown below are 14 T cell receptor beta chains from a single sample sequenced in a study of cytomegalovirus exposure and HLA in healthy donors. 60 Vbeta and 13 Jbeta primers were used in PCR. Generated by immunoSEQ multiplex PCR, the TCRdb table keeps only in-frame clones and is missing some. This table has about 100,000 clones, about 80% appearing once. Sequencing was performed on PBMCs. These receptors all stem from a man between 60 and 75 years old in good health and CMV-seropositive.

V is TRBV11-2 and J is TRBJ1-2, with 7 bases fitting TRBD1. CDR1 is SGHAT and CDR2 is FQNNGV in the germline V gene. The CDR3 has 15 residues. After removal of 4 bases from V and 6 bases from J, the junction contained 11 bases not matched to a gene. The DNA for the CDR3 is TGTGCCAGCAGCTCGCTTTGGAGGGGGCAGGATGGCTACACCTTC. Translation gives CASSSLWRGQDGYTF.

The chain links TRBV19 to TRBJ1-2; D perhaps matches TRBD1 (5 bases). The V and J ends lost 3 bases and 0 bases respectively, with 14 bases between them. CDR1 and CDR2 from the germline V gene are LNHDA and SQIVND (reference sequence). The length of the CDR3 is 16 residues. The CDR3 spells CASSIFPGHTNYGYTF. DNA of the CDR3: TGTGCCAGTAGTATCTTTCCAGGACATACTAACTATGGCTACACCTTC.

The gene calls are TRBV6-5 and TRBJ1-1, with D perhaps TRBD1 (6 bases). The germline V gene has CDR1 MNHEY and CDR2 SVGAGI. CDR3 length: 14 amino acids. Trimming left V 6 bases short and J 5 bases short, with 16 bases between. The CDR3 protein is CASRDGQRGTEAFF. CDR3 nucleotides: TGTGCCAGCAGGGATGGACAGAGAGGGACTGAAGCTTTCTTT.

This chain joins TRBV5-8 and TRBJ2-7; the D gene is possibly TRBD2 (6 bases). Germline CDR1 SGHTS, CDR2 YDEGEE. The CDR3 runs to 15 residues. The V end was cut by 0 bases, the J end by 0 bases, with 10 bases between. CDR3 protein: CASSLDRESSYEQYF. DNA of the CDR3: TGTGCCAGCAGCTTGGATCGGGAGAGCTCCTACGAGCAGTACTTC. Based on the CDR3 plus reference TRBV5-8 and TRBJ2-7, the full variable domain is EAGVTQSPTHLIKTRGQQATLRCSPISGHTSVYWYQQALGLGLQFLLWYDEGEERNRGNFPPRFSGRQFPNYSSELNVNALELEDSALYLCASSLDRESSYEQYFGPGTRLTVT.

This clone was recorded a few times. J is TRBJ2-2 and V is TRBV18, with unresolved D. The CDR3 runs 15 residues. V lost 1 base and J 4 bases, leaving 10 bases between the germline ends. Looked up from germline, CDR1 is KGHSH and CDR2 is LQKENI. This CDR3 is CASSPRARITGELFF. CDR3 DNA: TGTGCCAGCTCACCACGGGCCAGAATCACCGGGGAGCTGTTTTTT.

V is TRBV9 and J is TRBJ1-3, with TRBD1 as a possible D gene (6 bases). With 4 bases removed from V and 1 base from J, the gap between germline ends came to 12 bases. The germline V gene encodes CDR1 SGDLS and CDR2 YYNGEE. This CDR3 has 15 residues. For the CDR3, the DNA is TGTGCCAGCAGCCTAGGCGGACAGTCTGGAAACACCATATATTTT. Encoded protein: CASSLGGQSGNTIYF.

The V and J genes are TRBV7-9 and TRBJ2-7; possible D gene TRBD1, 6 bases. The CDR3 contains 14 residues. Germline V gene lookup returns CDR1 SEHNR and CDR2 FQNEAQ (reference sequence). The germline V and J ends were trimmed by 8 bases and 7 bases, with 21 bases remaining between them. CDR3 bases: TGTGCCAGCCAGTGGGACACCGCCTCAGTGGAGCAGTACTTC. This encodes CASQWDTASVEQYF.

The CDR3 bases are TGTGCCAGCAGCGAAGGGGGTAGCGGGGGGTGGAATGAGCAGTTCTTC. It specifies CASSEGGSGGWNEQFF. This chain links TRBV7-2 with TRBJ2-1; 10 nucleotides align to TRBD2. CDR1 and CDR2 from the germline V gene are SGHTA and FQGNSA. V shed 5 bases, J shed 7 bases, and the junction held 11 bases outside the gene matches. CDR3 length: 16 amino acids.

This sequence joins TRBV4-2 and TRBJ2-2, with 8 bases that match TRBD2. V lost 4 bases to trimming and J lost 1 base; unmatched junction nucleotides: 14. This CDR3 has 19 residues. Germline CDR1 and CDR2: LGHNA and YNFKEQ. CDR3 residues: CASSLSLSWLAGNTGELFF. The CDR3 region has the DNA TGTGCCAGCAGCCTATCTCTCTCGTGGCTAGCGGGGAACACCGGGGAGCTGTTTTTT.

V usage is TRBV19 and J usage is TRBJ1-5, with D perhaps TRBD1 (6 bases). CDR3 length: 13 residues. V was cut by 7 bases and J by 4 bases, with 11 bases left in between. Germline assignment: CDR1 LNHDA and CDR2 SQIVND (reference sequence). The CDR3 region is CASKGDWNQPQHF. CDR3 in DNA: TGTGCCAGTAAGGGGGATTGGAATCAGCCCCAGCATTTT.

About this clone itself: Relative to the germline gene, one junction end is altered; a read error may explain this. The CDR3 loop is CSARNGEIQYF. As DNA, the CDR3 is TGCAGTGCTCGGAACGGGGAGATCCAGTACTTC. V gene TRBV20-1 combines with J gene TRBJ2-5; tentative D call: TRBD2 (5 bases). Germline V gene sequence: CDR1 DFQATT, CDR2 SNEGSKA (reference sequence). This CDR3 contains 11 residues.

Concerning this clone itself: Other DNA sequences from this sample encode an identical CDR3 as well. The CDR3 reads CAISESIGRPSGSNQPQHF. CDR3 coding DNA: TGTGCCATCAGTGAGTCTATAGGGAGGCCAAGTGGGAGCAATCAGCCCCAGCATTTT. The J gene is TRBJ1-5, the V gene TRBV10-3; D not resolved. This CDR3 is built from 19 residues. Germline V gives CDR1 ENHRY, CDR2 SYGVKD. V was clipped by 0 bases and J by 1 base, with 19 bases between them.

The chain links TRBV7-2 to TRBJ2-5, with D possibly matching TRBD1 (5 bases). CDR1 and CDR2 from the germline V gene are SGHTA and FQGNSA. The CDR3 has 16 amino acids. V lost 2 bases, J lost 2 bases, and 15 bases lay in between. CDR3 in DNA: TGTGCCAGCAGCTTACGCCCAGGGATAGGTCAAGAGACCCAGTACTTC. Protein: CASSLRPGIGQETQYF.

DNA of the CDR3: TGTGCCAGCAGCTTGACTAGTAACGGGGAGCTGTTTTTT. Its translation is CASSLTSNGELFF. The rearrangement links TRBV5-4 to TRBJ2-2, with TRBD2 as a possible D gene (5 bases). The V gene lost 1 base and the J gene lost 7 bases, with 8 bases spanning the gap. CDR1 SGHNT and CDR2 YYREEE come from the germline V gene (reference sequence). CDR3 length: 13 residues.